A single sample is the source of the 26 T cell receptor beta chains below, sequenced in a study of CD8 T cells in Susac syndrome. RNA was extracted with the RNeasy kit, and a quantity of about 0.45 to 1 ug was reverse transcribed using random hexamers. TCRdb analysed the immunoSEQ multiplex PCR reads with MiXCR anew, one entry per CDR3 protein. The sample shows just under 95,000 distinct CDR3 sequences, around 94% of them seen only once. Specimen: CD4+ T cells from PBMCs. The receptors were gathered from a human donor with Susac syndrome.

The V and J genes are TRBV29-1 and TRBJ1-4; D is possibly TRBD1 (5 bases). This CDR3 region has 16 residues. The germline V and J ends were trimmed by 4 bases and 0 bases, with 15 bases remaining between them. The germline V gene encodes CDR1 SQVTM and CDR2 ANQGSEA. The CDR3 region is CSVAGAGITTNEKLFF. The CDR3 DNA sequence: TGCAGCGTTGCGGGTGCAGGGATCACAACTAATGAAAAACTGTTTTTT.

The chain recombines TRBV18 with TRBJ2-5; 9 bases match TRBD2. The CDR3 totals 13 residues. Losses at the gene ends were 6 bases for V and 5 bases for J; bases not matched to a gene: 4. Germline CDR1 and CDR2: KGHSH and LQKENI. The CDR3 reads CASSLLAGETQYF. CDR3 DNA: TGTGCCAGCTCCCTTCTAGCGGGGGAGACCCAGTACTTC.

The chain recombines TRBV7-2 with TRBJ2-3; D is possibly TRBD2 (6 bases). Germline values: CDR1 SGHTA, CDR2 FQGNSA. Between the trimmed V and J ends, which lost 8 bases and 4 bases, there was a span of 13 bases. The CDR3 spans 13 residues. This CDR3 reads CASSRLVADTQYF. CDR3 DNA: TGTGCCAGCTCCCGACTAGTAGCAGATACGCAGTATTTT.

This clonotype was seen just once. The chain joins TRBV29-1 to TRBJ1-1, with 9 bases matching TRBD1. Trimming at V came to 4 bases and at J to 5 bases, leaving 5 bases not matched to a gene. The CDR3 runs 13 residues. CDR1 SQVTM and CDR2 ANQGSEA come from the germline V gene. The CDR3 DNA reads TGCAGCGTTGGACAGGGGGGCTCAACTGAAGCTTTCTTT. This gives the protein CSVGQGGSTEAFF.

This chain joins TRBV19 and TRBJ2-3, with 9 bases identical to TRBD2. The CDR3 runs to 13 residues. V lost 8 bases and J lost 7; bases outside the gene matches: 7. CDR1 and CDR2 (germline): LNHDA, SQIVND (reference sequence). DNA for the CDR3: TGTGCCAGTTTCGGCGGGGGGGACCATACGCAGTATTTT. Translation gives CASFGGGDHTQYF.

CDR3 sequence: CASSVASGDLLSGANVLTF. CDR3 coding DNA: TGTGCCAGCAGCGTAGCCTCAGGAGATCTTCTCTCTGGGGCCAACGTCCTGACTTTC. The rearrangement links TRBV9 to TRBJ2-6; no clear D gene. The CDR3 sequence is 19 residues long. Germline CDR1 SGDLS, CDR2 YYNGEE. Trimming removed 0 bases at V and 0 bases at J, with 16 bases between.

This chain uses TRBV29-1 with TRBJ2-1, with 8 bases fitting TRBD2. The V gene end was trimmed by 5 bases and the J gene end by 6 bases; junction bases not matched to a gene: 12. Germline V gene lookup returns CDR1 SQVTM and CDR2 ANQGSEA. This CDR3 region has 15 residues. The CDR3 DNA sequence: TGCAGCGTTTCTCGGGAGCGGGGGACCGGCAATGAGCAGTTCTTC. Translation gives CSVSRERGTGNEQFF.

V is TRBV11-2 and J is TRBJ1-6; TRBD1 is a possible D gene (6 bases). With 5 bases removed from V and 11 bases from J, the gap between germline ends came to 16 bases. Germline CDR1 and CDR2: SGHAT and FQNNGV. The CDR3 consists of 14 residues. The CDR3 loop is CASSPLTGLAPLHF. CDR3 nucleotide sequence: TGTGCCAGCAGCCCCCTGACAGGCCTGGCACCCCTCCACTTT.

J is TRBJ2-2 and V is TRBV25-1; no clear D gene. The germline CDR1 and CDR2 sequences are MGHDK and SYGVNS. The CDR3 covers 14 residues. Deletions cut 4 bases from V and 4 bases from J, with 10 bases between. The CDR3 here is CASSGPGPTGELFF. CDR3 sequence (DNA): TGTGCCAGCAGTGGTCCAGGACCCACCGGGGAGCTGTTTTTT.

The genes are TRBV3-1 and TRBJ2-6; TRBD1 aligns across 9 bases. Germline CDR1 LGHDT, CDR2 YNNKEL (reference sequence). This CDR3 spans 20 amino acids. After removal of 4 bases from V and 0 bases from J, the junction contained 13 bases not matched to a gene. CDR3 nucleotides: TGTGCCAGCAGCCCGCCCCTCGGGACAGGGTATTCCTCTGGGGCCAACGTCCTGACTTTC. Protein sequence: CASSPPLGTGYSSGANVLTF.

V usage is TRBV4-1 and J usage is TRBJ1-4; weak D call: TRBD1 (5 bases). This CDR3 has 15 amino acids. V was trimmed by 0 bases and J by 5 bases, leaving 10 bases between them. The germline gives CDR1 MGHRA, CDR2 YSYEKL. CDR3 DNA sequence: TGCGCCAGCAGCCAAGAAGGGGTCAACAATGAAAAACTGTTTTTT. It encodes CASSQEGVNNEKLFF.

The chain employs TRBV7-8 and TRBJ2-1; tentatively, D is TRBD1 (5 bases). Germline lookup yields CDR1 SGHVS and CDR2 FQNEAQ. This CDR3 comprises 15 residues. V gave up 5 bases and J gave up 4 bases, with 15 bases separating them. The CDR3 loop reads CASSPRQLRYNEQFF. The DNA of the CDR3 is TGTGCCAGCAGCCCCCGACAGCTCCGATACAATGAGCAGTTCTTC.

The chain has TRBV29-1 and TRBJ1-2; no clear D. The CDR3 is 12 residues long. Germline CDR1 SQVTM, CDR2 ANQGSEA. Trimming pared 7 bases from V and 8 bases from J, leaving 17 bases between. CDR3 amino acids: CSAIGSLWGYTF. The CDR3 bases are TGCAGCGCCATCGGGTCGCTCTGGGGCTACACCTTC.

The gene calls are TRBV7-3 and TRBJ1-1, with D possibly being TRBD1 (5 bases). The CDR3 has 13 residues. V was cut by 5 bases and J by 4 bases, with 11 bases left in between. Per germline, CDR1 SGHTA and CDR2 FQGTGA. CDR3 DNA sequence: TGTGCCAGCAGCCACGGGGGGGGCACTGAAGCTTTCTTT. It translates to CASSHGGGTEAFF.

This chain connects TRBV19 to TRBJ1-6; 10 bases are shared with TRBD1. With V trimmed by 8 bases and J by 7 bases, 11 bases remained unmatched. There are 16 residues in the CDR3. Germline CDR1 LNHDA, CDR2 SQIVND (reference sequence). The CDR3 DNA sequence: TGTGCCAGTGGGACCTCTCCGGGACAGGGGAATTCACCCCTCCACTTT. Translating gives CASGTSPGQGNSPLHF.

The J gene is TRBJ2-2, the V gene TRBV6-1; TRBD2 matches at 10 bases. The CDR3 extends over 16 amino acids. After removal of 8 bases from V and 3 bases from J, the junction contained 9 bases not matched to a gene. Germline V gene lookup returns CDR1 MNHNS and CDR2 SASEGT. CDR3 nucleotides: TGTGCCAGCGGCGTTAGCGGGGGGCGGGACACCGGGGAGCTGTTTTTT. It translates to CASGVSGGRDTGELFF.

As regards this clonotype: The junction differs from germline at one of its ends, possibly a read error. V gene TRBV6-5 combines with J gene TRBJ1-1, with 7 positions matching TRBD1. CDR1 MNHEY and CDR2 SVGAGI come from the germline V gene. The length of the CDR3 is 14 residues. As DNA, the CDR3 is TGTGCCAGCAGTTACACCACAGGGGACACTGAAACTTTCTTT. Translating it yields CASSYTTGDTETFF.

The chain combines TRBV2 with TRBJ2-5; D gene ambiguous. The CDR3 sequence is 13 residues long. The ends were cut back, 7 bases at V and 1 base at J, with 10 bases in the middle. Germline lookup yields CDR1 SNHLY and CDR2 FYNNEI. The CDR3 DNA reads as TGTGCCAGCAAAAAGGTTTTCCAAGAGACCCAGTACTTC. Protein: CASKKVFQETQYF.

The chain uses TRBV12-3 or TRBV12-4 and TRBJ2-3, with D possibly matching TRBD2 (6 bases). V was shortened by 7 bases and J by 4 bases, with 15 bases between the two germline ends. This CDR3 spans 14 amino acids. This CDR3 is CASTFGGVSDTQYF. CDR3 DNA: TGTGCCAGCACCTTTGGAGGGGTCTCAGATACGCAGTATTTT.

In DNA, the CDR3 is TGCGCCAGCAGCTTGACACGGACAGGTGAGGATGAGCAGTTCTTC. Protein: CASSLTRTGEDEQFF. This rearrangement joins TRBV5-1 to TRBJ2-1; 7 nucleotides line up with TRBD1. With 1 base clipped from V and 8 bases from J, the junction kept 9 bases outside the gene matches. This CDR3 has 15 amino acids. In germline, CDR1 is SGHRS, CDR2 YFSETQ. Full variable domain (missing parts from reference TRBV5-1 and TRBJ2-1): KAGVTQTPRYLIKTRGQQVTLSCSPISGHRSVSWYQQTPGQGLQFLFEYFSETQRNKGNFPGRFSGRQFSNSRSEMNVSTLELGDSALYLCASSLTRTGEDEQFFGPGTRLTVL.

The rearrangement links TRBV3-1 to TRBJ2-5; D is perhaps TRBD1 or TRBD2 (6 bases each). V was trimmed by 1 base and J by 5 bases, leaving 11 bases between them. The germline V gene encodes CDR1 LGHDT and CDR2 YNNKEL (reference sequence). The CDR3 sequence is 14 residues long. CDR3 amino acids: CASSQGTGRETQYF. Here the CDR3 DNA reads TGTGCCAGCAGCCAAGGAACAGGGAGGGAGACCCAGTACTTC.

This clonotype occurred once. V usage is TRBV9 and J usage is TRBJ2-1; TRBD1 aligns across 10 bases. The CDR3 is 16 amino acids. The V gene end was trimmed by 1 base and the J gene end by 8 bases; junction bases not matched to a gene: 9. CDR1 is SGDLS, CDR2 YYNGEE, per germline. The DNA for the CDR3 is TGTGCCAGCAGCGTACTCGGGACAGGGGCAATCGATGAGCAGTTCTTC. This encodes CASSVLGTGAIDEQFF.

The rearrangement uses TRBV3-1 and TRBJ2-1, with 10 bases matching TRBD2. Germline values: CDR1 LGHDT, CDR2 YNNKEL (reference sequence). The length of the CDR3 is 16 residues. V lost 0 bases to trimming and J lost 4 bases; unmatched junction nucleotides: 3. CDR3 sequence reads: CASSQEELAGYNEQFF. As DNA, the CDR3 is TGTGCCAGCAGCCAAGAGGAACTAGCGGGGTACAATGAGCAGTTCTTC.

The CDR3 sequence is CSARSAGDLADTQYF. The CDR3 DNA reads as TGCAGTGCTAGATCCGCCGGGGACTTGGCAGATACGCAGTATTTT. The rearrangement links TRBV20-1 to TRBJ2-3; tentatively, D is TRBD2 (6 bases). The germline V gene has CDR1 DFQATT and CDR2 SNEGSKA (reference sequence). V lost 2 bases and J lost 4, with 16 bases in between. The CDR3 length is 15 residues.

The rearrangement uses TRBV20-1 and TRBJ2-6; D perhaps matches TRBD1 (6 bases). The CDR3 sequence is 14 residues long. V shed 0 bases and J shed 4 bases, with 7 bases lying between them. The germline V gene encodes CDR1 DFQATT and CDR2 SNEGSKA (reference sequence). The CDR3 bases are TGCAGTGCTAGAGAAAGGGGGGGGGCCAACGTCCTGACTTTC. Protein product: CSARERGGANVLTF.

V is TRBV12-3 or TRBV12-4 and J is TRBJ2-5, with D perhaps matching TRBD2 (6 bases). V was clipped by 6 bases and J by 1 base, with 18 bases between them. The CDR3 totals 16 residues. The CDR3 region is CASSQGAGTTQETQYF. CDR3 nucleotide sequence: TGTGCCAGCAGCCAAGGGGCGGGAACCACCCAAGAGACCCAGTACTTC.